This TCR beta chain was sequenced for a study of blood T cells in healthy people across ages. Findings of the study overall: Compared with aged donors, long-lived donors showed fewer expanded clones, suggesting selection. With unsorted PBMCs, a conclusive comparison of naive versus antigen-experienced cells was not possible. Higher naive T cell percentage went strongly together with higher TCR beta diversity.

This clonotype appeared a few times. Its antigen is currently unknown. The CDR3 loop spans 12 amino acids. Germline assignment: CDR1 MDHEN and CDR2 SYDVKM. Trimming left V 11 bases short and J 6 bases short, with 14 bases between. A second PCR of 7 to 11 cycles used a sample-barcoded 5' primer and a J-beta primer mix. TCRdb itself ran the 5' RACE reads through MiXCR, one entry per CDR3 protein. The table shows around 1,500,000 distinct CDR3 sequences, with 28% occurring only once. PBMCs were isolated at a quantity of at least 6 million per sample. Sequencing used blood. The sequence derives from a woman aged 25 to 45 in good health. The chain has TRBV28 and TRBJ1-5; D might be TRBD1 (6 bases). For the CDR3, the DNA is TGTGCCGGAGGGGGGGGCCGTCAGCCCCAGCATTTT. Amino acid sequence: CAGGGGRQPQHF.